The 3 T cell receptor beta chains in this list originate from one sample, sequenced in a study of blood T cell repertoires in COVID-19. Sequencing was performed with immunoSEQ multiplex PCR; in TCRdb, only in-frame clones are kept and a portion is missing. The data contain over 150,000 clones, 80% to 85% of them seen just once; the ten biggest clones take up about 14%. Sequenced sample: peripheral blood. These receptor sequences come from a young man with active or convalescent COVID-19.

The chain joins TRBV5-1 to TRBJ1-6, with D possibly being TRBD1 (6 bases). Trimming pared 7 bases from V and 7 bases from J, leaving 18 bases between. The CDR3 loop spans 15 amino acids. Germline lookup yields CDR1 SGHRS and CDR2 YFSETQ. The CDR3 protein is CASGSGTPENSPLHF. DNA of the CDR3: TGCGCCAGCGGATCCGGGACACCCGAAAATTCACCCCTCCACTTT. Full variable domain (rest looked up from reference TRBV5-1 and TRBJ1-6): KAGVTQTPRYLIKTRGQQVTLSCSPISGHRSVSWYQQTPGQGLQFLFEYFSETQRNKGNFPGRFSGRQFSNSRSEMNVSTLELGDSALYLCASGSGTPENSPLHFGNGTRLTVT.

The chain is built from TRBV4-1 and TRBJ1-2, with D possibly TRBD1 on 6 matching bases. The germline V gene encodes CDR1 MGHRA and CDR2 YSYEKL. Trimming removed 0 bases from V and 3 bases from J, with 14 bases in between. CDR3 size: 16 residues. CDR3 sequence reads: CASSQDVQGGYYGYTF. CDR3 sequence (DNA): TGCGCCAGCAGCCAAGATGTACAGGGTGGGTACTATGGCTACACCTTC.

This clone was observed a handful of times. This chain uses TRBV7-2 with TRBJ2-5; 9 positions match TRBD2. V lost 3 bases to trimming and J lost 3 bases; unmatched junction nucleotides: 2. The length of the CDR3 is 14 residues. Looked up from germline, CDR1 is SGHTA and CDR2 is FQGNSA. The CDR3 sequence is CASSLLAGKETQYF. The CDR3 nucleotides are TGTGCCAGCAGCTTGCTAGCGGGAAAAGAGACCCAGTACTTC.